This record covers a single T cell receptor beta chain. Its antigen is still unknown. This record comes from a study of Ad26.COV2.S vaccination and SARS-CoV-2 variants. Study outcomes and limitations: It was vaccine recipients, not placebo recipients, who had the higher spike-specific TCR breadth.

Data came from immunoSEQ multiplex PCR; TCRdb stores just in-frame clones and leaves some out. The sample comprises 75,000 to 100,000 clones, approximately 82% of which are singletons, and roughly 15% rests with the top ten. Per the germline V gene, CDR1 is SGHVS and CDR2 is FQNEAQ. This CDR3 comprises 14 residues. V lost 4 bases and J lost 4; bases outside the gene matches: 3. This specimen consisted of peripheral blood, obtained after recovery from COVID-19. This TCR was recovered from a human donor who had recovered from COVID-19. The chain employs TRBV7-8 and TRBJ1-3, with 8 bases matching TRBD1. CDR3 in amino acids: CASSSRQGGNTIYF. In nucleotides, the CDR3 is TGTGCCAGCAGCTCAAGACAGGGGGGAAACACCATATATTTT.